This entry is about one T cell receptor (beta chain). Its cognate antigen has yet to be identified. No base quality values were provided; no much bigger clone lies one nucleotide off. For sequencing of the TCRbeta CDR3 region, genomic DNA was extracted from the sorted cells. The immunoSEQ Assay was used for sequencing of TCRbeta CDR3 regions. TCRdb took this table from immuneACCESS and kept in-frame rearrangements with V and J called. Such tables lack part of the clones; where checked against another copy, unresolved V genes explain under half of the gap, and the rest is unexplained. The sample records around 110,000 clones, just under 95% of which are singletons. The top ten clones comprise 0.15% to 0.16% of the sample. The record originates from a study of OX40 agonist ivuxolimab in advanced cancers. Study-wide context: Ivuxolimab, which targeted the costimulatory receptor OX40 (CD134), was an agonistic, fully human IgG2 monoclonal antibody. Intravenous ivuxolimab was administered to patients every 2 weeks at six dose levels: 0.01, 0.1, 0.3, 1.5, 3 and 10 mg/kg. Of the approximately 50 dose-escalation patients, hepatocellular carcinoma was present in around 20, melanoma in about 15, renal cell carcinoma in 9 and head and neck cancer in 9. The dose-escalation cohort was 82.7% male with a mean age of around 64 years, ranging from 23 to 79. Prior anti-PD-1, anti-PD-L1 or anti-CTLA-4 therapy was permitted, and checkpoint inhibitors had been received by 40% to 50% of dose-escalation patients. Partial responses occurred in three dose-escalation patients, of whom one had hepatocellular carcinoma and two had cutaneous melanoma. The purpose of peripheral TCRbeta sequencing was to test whether ivuxolimab changed TCR sequence diversity and led to clonal T-cell expansion. The paper describes the monotherapy dose-escalation part (N of about 50 patients) of the phase I trial of ivuxolimab. General conclusions and limits of the study: The antigen specificity of the clonally expanded peripheral T cells was not determined. After ivuxolimab, expanded clones were on average more numerous among CD8+ T cells than among CD4+ T cells. Low levels of normalized T-cell clonal expansion were also seen in some patients who did not respond. At doses of 0.1 to 3.0 mg/kg, clonal expansion of both CD4+ and CD8+ T cells in blood was seen between baseline and week 6. In the 0.1-3.0 mg/kg groups, partial responders were among the patients with the lowest normalized peripheral clonal expansion, particularly in CD8+ T cells.

Patients with a history of autoimmune disease or receiving systemic immunosuppression were excluded from the trial. Peripheral blood for TCR sequencing was collected from all dose cohorts at baseline, on cycle 4 day 1, and on cycle 7 day 1. Samples came from an open-label, multicenter, first-in-human phase I dose-escalation trial of ivuxolimab. Adults with locally advanced or metastatic melanoma, renal cell carcinoma, hepatocellular carcinoma or head and neck squamous cell carcinoma were enrolled in the trial. Before TCR sequencing, CD4+ and CD8+ T cells were separately sorted from peripheral blood. V drops 2 bases and J drops 9 bases, leaving 14 bases in between. From the cysteine up to the phenylalanine, the CDR3 has a length of 14 residues. This entry keeps only the CDR3 DNA: 42 bases, framed from base 1. CDR1 SGHTA and CDR2 FQGNSA were looked up in the germline V gene.

The sequence came from an adult with an advanced solid tumor such as melanoma, head and neck, liver or kidney cancer. The sequenced sample was CD4+ or CD8+ T cells sorted from blood, obtained in a trial of the OX40 agonist ivuxolimab. The V gene is TRBV7-2 and the J gene is TRBJ2-1; a tentative D call is TRBD2 (6 bases match). Read as DNA, the sequence is TGTGCCAGCAGCTTATTCGGGGGTGCCGGTGAGCAGTTCTTC. Its amino acids are CASSLFGGAGEQFF.